The 18 T cell receptor beta chains listed next were all sequenced from one sample in a study of CD8 T cells in Susac syndrome. The RNA input was roughly 0.45 to 1 ug, and it was reverse transcribed with random hexamers. TCRdb re-analysed the immunoSEQ multiplex PCR reads in MiXCR, keeping a single row per CDR3 protein. The top ten clones hold 0.082% of a sample with roughly 200,000 distinct CDR3 sequences, about 95% of them seen once. Input material: CD4+ T cells from PBMCs. The receptors were sampled from a human donor with multiple sclerosis.

This sequence joins TRBV5-4 and TRBJ2-2, with unresolved D. V lost 6 bases and J 6 bases, leaving 15 bases between the germline ends. The CDR3 spans 14 residues. From germline, CDR1 is SGHNT and CDR2 YYREEE (reference sequence). Here the CDR3 DNA reads TGTGCCAGCACCTCCGGACGGACCCCCGGGGAGCTGTTTTTT. Its translation: CASTSGRTPGELFF. Complete variable domain (other parts from reference TRBV5-4 and TRBJ2-2): ETGVTQSPTHLIKTRGQQVTLRCSSQSGHNTVSWYQQALGQGPQFIFQYYREEENGRGNFPPRFSGLQFPNYSSELNVNALELDDSALYLCASTSGRTPGELFFGEGSRLTVL.

The V and J genes are TRBV5-1 and TRBJ2-6; tentative D call: TRBD1 (6 bases). Trimming pared 2 bases from V and 0 bases from J, leaving 9 bases between. Looked up from germline, CDR1 is SGHRS and CDR2 is YFSETQ. This CDR3 has 16 amino acids. The CDR3 loop reads CASSFTGYSGANVLTF. The CDR3 DNA is TGCGCCAGCAGCTTTACAGGGTACTCTGGGGCCAACGTCCTGACTTTC.

The chain is built from TRBV2 and TRBJ2-7, with D uncertain. The length of the CDR3 is 12 residues. V shed 7 bases and J shed 3 bases, with 10 bases lying between them. The germline gives CDR1 SNHLY, CDR2 FYNNEI. DNA for the CDR3: TGTGCCAGCAAAAACAGCCTCTACGAGCAGTACTTC. This translates into CASKNSLYEQYF. Full variable domain (outside the CDR3, taken from reference TRBV2 and TRBJ2-7): EPEVTQTPSHQVTQMGQEVILRCVPISNHLYFYWYRQILGQKVEFLVSFYNNEISEKSEIFDDQFSVERPDGSNFTLKIRSTKLEDSAMYFCASKNSLYEQYFGPGTRLTVT.

The chain carries TRBV30 and TRBJ2-7, with D perhaps TRBD1 (6 bases). CDR3 length equals 11 residues. Germline CDR1 reads GTSNPN; CDR2 reads SVGIG (reference sequence). V gave up 7 bases and J gave up 4 bases, with 11 bases separating them. The CDR3 nucleotides are TGTGCCTCCATGGACAGTTACGAGCAGTACTTC. Amino acids: CASMDSYEQYF.

The rearrangement joins TRBV19 to TRBJ2-5, with 12 bases fitting TRBD2. V lost 4 bases and J lost 4; bases outside the gene matches: 10. Per the germline V gene, CDR1 is LNHDA and CDR2 is SQIVND (reference sequence). This CDR3 has 17 residues. CDR3 amino acids: CASSRSPSGGAGETQYF. Here the CDR3 DNA reads TGTGCCAGTAGTAGGTCCCCTAGCGGGGGGGCCGGAGAGACCCAGTACTTC.

The chain combines TRBV4-2 with TRBJ1-5; D is perhaps TRBD1 (5 bases). V lost 0 bases and J 9 bases, leaving 18 bases between the germline ends. There are 16 residues in the CDR3. Germline V gives CDR1 LGHNA, CDR2 YNFKEQ. CDR3 DNA: TGTGCCAGCAGCCAAGAGCTGGACAAACGAAGGTGGCCCCAGCATTTT. Translated, it gives CASSQELDKRRWPQHF.

The rearrangement links TRBV20-1 to TRBJ2-3, with D unresolved. This CDR3 region has 15 residues. Trimming cost V 5 bases and J 1 base, with 16 bases left between them. CDR1 and CDR2 (germline): DFQATT, SNEGSKA (reference sequence). The CDR3 DNA is TGCAGTGCTCTTCGGGCAAACCAACGCACAGATACGCAGTATTTT. Amino acids: CSALRANQRTDTQYF.

The chain uses TRBV7-2 and TRBJ2-3, with 8 bases that match TRBD1. Germline CDR1 SGHTA, CDR2 FQGNSA. The ends lost 1 base at V and 2 bases at J; junction bases unmatched: 5. The CDR3 has 16 residues. The CDR3 nucleotides read TGTGCCAGCAGCTTAGTATCAGGGGGCTCCACAGATACGCAGTATTTT. As protein: CASSLVSGGSTDTQYF.

The genes are TRBV9 and TRBJ2-1, with D possibly TRBD2 on 6 matching bases. CDR3 length equals 17 residues. Germline values: CDR1 SGDLS, CDR2 YYNGEE. V lost 0 bases to trimming and J lost 4 bases, with 17 bases between them. The CDR3: CASSVAGGAIDYNEQFF. Here the CDR3 DNA reads TGTGCCAGCAGCGTAGCGGGCGGGGCAATTGATTACAATGAGCAGTTCTTC. Full variable domain (missing parts from reference TRBV9 and TRBJ2-1): DSGVTQTPKHLITATGQRVTLRCSPRSGDLSVYWYQQSLDQGLQFLIQYYNGEERAKGNILERFSAQQFPDLHSELNLSSLELGDSALYFCASSVAGGAIDYNEQFFGPGTRLTVL.

The chain couples TRBV9 to TRBJ2-4; D may be TRBD1 (6 bases). The length of the CDR3 is 15 residues. Germline CDR1 and CDR2: SGDLS and YYNGEE. Trimming took off 4 bases at V and 7 bases at J, with 18 bases between the two ends. CDR3 nucleotides: TGTGCCAGCAGCCCGGACAGCCCTCAAGGGAACATTCAGTACTTC. It codes for CASSPDSPQGNIQYF.

This clonotype was counted a single time. The chain recombines TRBV12-3 or TRBV12-4 with TRBJ1-5; D call uncertain. Trimming left V 3 bases short and J 7 bases short, with 13 bases between. The CDR3 extends over 14 amino acids. Written as DNA, the CDR3 is TGTGCCAGCAGTTTTGAGACCGGAGGGCAGCCCCAGCATTTT. It yields the protein CASSFETGGQPQHF.

V usage is TRBV29-1 and J usage is TRBJ2-3; D unresolved. V lost 7 bases and J 4 bases, leaving 15 bases between the germline ends. Germline V gene data show CDR1 as SQVTM and CDR2 as ANQGSEA. The CDR3 extends over 13 amino acids. The chain's CDR3 is CSGKWVAADTQYF. As DNA, the CDR3 is TGCAGCGGAAAGTGGGTGGCCGCAGATACGCAGTATTTT.

V usage is TRBV29-1 and J usage is TRBJ2-3; 9 nucleotides line up with TRBD2. CDR1 SQVTM and CDR2 ANQGSEA come from the germline V gene. The CDR3 runs to 15 residues. J lost 6 bases, V lost 7 bases, and 14 bases had no gene match. The CDR3 DNA sequence: TGCAGCGCACGGACGGGTAGCGGGGGTATGGATACGCAGTATTTT. It encodes CSARTGSGGMDTQYF.

V and J are TRBV2 and TRBJ2-7; D is unresolved. Germline V lookup: CDR1 SNHLY, CDR2 FYNNEI. V lost 7 bases and J lost 0, with 16 bases in between. The length of the CDR3 is 15 residues. This chain's CDR3 is CASTRQGLGSYEQYF. For the CDR3, the DNA is TGTGCCAGCACTAGACAAGGATTGGGCTCCTACGAGCAGTACTTC.

The sample holds one count of this clonotype. The chain links TRBV4-1 to TRBJ2-7, with D unclear. Germline CDR1 MGHRA, CDR2 YSYEKL. The CDR3 contains 14 residues. Deletions cut 5 bases from V and 1 base from J, with 12 bases between. CDR3 sequence (DNA): TGCGCCAGCAGCTCCCCCGGGTTATCCTACGAGCAGTACTTC. It specifies CASSSPGLSYEQYF.

V gene TRBV4-1 combines with J gene TRBJ2-5; D unclear. There are 14 residues in the CDR3. The V gene lost 0 bases and the J gene lost 2 bases, with 7 bases spanning the gap. CDR1 and CDR2 (germline): MGHRA, YSYEKL. CDR3 sequence reads: CASSQEGLQETQYF. The CDR3 DNA follows: TGCGCCAGCAGCCAAGAAGGGTTGCAAGAGACCCAGTACTTC.

Here the CDR3 DNA reads TGTGCCAGCAACGGAAGAGGACTAGCGGGGGGGGCGGAAGATACGCAGTATTTT. Its protein is CASNGRGLAGGAEDTQYF. V gene TRBV7-2 combines with J gene TRBJ2-3; 15 positions agree with TRBD2. Germline V gene sequence: CDR1 SGHTA, CDR2 FQGNSA. With 7 bases clipped from V and 5 bases from J, the junction kept 13 bases outside the gene matches. CDR3 size: 18 residues.

The chain employs TRBV4-2 and TRBJ2-7; D perhaps matches TRBD2 (6 bases). V was cut by 0 bases and J by 2 bases, with 14 bases left in between. This CDR3 comprises 16 residues. Germline V CDR1 and CDR2: LGHNA, YNFKEQ. CDR3 amino acids: CASSQEFGGFTYEQYF. The CDR3 bases are TGTGCCAGCAGCCAAGAGTTTGGGGGGTTCACCTACGAGCAGTACTTC.